These 2 T cell receptor beta chains were all obtained from the same sample, sequenced in a study of T cell changes during pregnancy in multiple sclerosis (dated by TCRdb to the late 2010s). To prepare the library, the immunoSEQ multiplex PCR assay was applied. TCRdb stores this immuneACCESS table with in-frame sequences only. Part of the clones is absent; in the studies checked, under half of the shortfall reflects unresolved V genes, and no reason is known for the rest. In this sample the table shows 100,000 or so clones, almost 95% of which occur a single time. Roughly 0.9% of the sample lies in the top ten. Source: peripheral blood, taken before pregnancy. These receptors all stem from a female donor with multiple sclerosis, enrolled in a pregnancy study.

The chain couples TRBV5-1 to TRBJ1-1; perhaps TRBD1 as D (5 bases). The CDR3 runs to 15 residues. Per the germline V gene, CDR1 is SGHRS and CDR2 is YFSETQ. V gave up 6 bases and J gave up 1 base, with 16 bases separating them. The CDR3 coding sequence is TGCGCCAGCACCGCCGGGGGGGGGTGGAACACTGAAGCTTTCTTT. This gives the protein CASTAGGGWNTEAFF.

The gene calls are TRBV6-1 and TRBJ1-1, with TRBD1 identical over 11 bases. CDR3 length: 15 amino acids. V lost 4 bases to trimming and J lost 2 bases; unmatched junction nucleotides: 3. CDR1 is MNHNS, CDR2 SASEGT, per germline. The CDR3 is CASSGGTGGNTEAFF. For the CDR3, the DNA is TGTGCCAGCAGTGGAGGGACAGGGGGTAACACTGAAGCTTTCTTT.